The 4 T cell receptor beta chains in this list originate from one sample, sequenced in a study of OX40 agonist ivuxolimab in advanced cancers. Method: immunoSEQ multiplex PCR; TCRdb's copy keeps in-frame clones and lacks some. The sample consists of about 68,000 clones, roughly 82% of them appearing once. This specimen was CD4+ or CD8+ T cells sorted from blood, taken in a trial of the OX40 agonist ivuxolimab. The source of these receptors is an adult with an advanced solid tumor such as melanoma, head and neck, liver or kidney cancer.

This chain joins TRBV5-1 and TRBJ2-7; TRBD2 is a possible D gene (6 bases). In germline, CDR1 is SGHRS, CDR2 YFSETQ. The CDR3 is made up of 15 amino acids. V lost 4 bases and J 3 bases, leaving 17 bases between the germline ends. The CDR3 loop reads CASSPARLEGYEQYF. CDR3 nucleotides: TGCGCCAGCAGCCCCGCGAGACTGGAGGGCTACGAGCAGTACTTC.

This clone showed up just once. The chain employs TRBV28 and TRBJ2-7; possible D gene TRBD1, 6 bases. CDR1 and CDR2 from the germline V gene are MDHEN and SYDVKM. The CDR3 is made up of 15 amino acids. V was pared by 8 bases and J by 3 bases, with 20 bases between. DNA for the CDR3: TGTGCCAGCGCCCCCACCGGCAGGGGTCACTACGAGCAGTACTTC. It encodes CASAPTGRGHYEQYF.

The genes are TRBV28 and TRBJ2-1; 10 nucleotides match TRBD2. J lost 0 bases, V lost 5 bases, and 7 bases had no gene match. Per the germline V gene, CDR1 is MDHEN and CDR2 is SYDVKM. The CDR3 has 17 residues. For the CDR3, the DNA is TGTGCCAGCAGTCCCCAGACTAGCGGGTTCTCCTACAATGAGCAGTTCTTC. It translates to CASSPQTSGFSYNEQFF.

V gene TRBV28 combines with J gene TRBJ2-7; D not resolved. In germline, CDR1 is MDHEN, CDR2 SYDVKM. The CDR3 consists of 13 residues. V shed 7 bases and J shed 0 bases, with 10 bases lying between them. CDR3 sequence: CASTWRRSYEQYF. In nucleotides, the CDR3 is TGTGCCAGCACGTGGCGGCGCTCCTACGAGCAGTACTTC.